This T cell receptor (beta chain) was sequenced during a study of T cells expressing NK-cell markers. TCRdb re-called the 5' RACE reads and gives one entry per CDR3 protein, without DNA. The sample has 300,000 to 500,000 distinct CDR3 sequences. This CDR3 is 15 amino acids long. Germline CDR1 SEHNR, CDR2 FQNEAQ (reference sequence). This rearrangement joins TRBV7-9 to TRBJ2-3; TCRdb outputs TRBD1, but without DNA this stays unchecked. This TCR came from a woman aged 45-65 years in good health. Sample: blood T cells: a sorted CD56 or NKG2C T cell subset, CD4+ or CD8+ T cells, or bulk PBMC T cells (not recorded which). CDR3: CASSRGQGAPNTQYF.